A single sample is the source of the 10 T cell receptor beta chains below, sequenced in a study of Ad26.COV2.S vaccination and SARS-CoV-2 variants. TCRdb's table, derived via immunoSEQ multiplex PCR, lists solely in-frame clones and lacks some. The repertoire includes nearly 95,000 clones, more than 70% of them detected once, and about a sixth sits in the top ten. This specimen was peripheral blood, taken after recovery from COVID-19. The receptor set was obtained from a human donor who had recovered from COVID-19.

V is TRBV7-6 and J is TRBJ1-5; D unresolved. The CDR3 runs 17 residues. The V end lost 4 bases, the J end lost 6 bases, and 22 bases lay between the germline ends. Germline loops: CDR1 SGHVS, CDR2 FNYEAQ. CDR3 DNA sequence: TGTGCCAGCAGCTCCCTTCAAGTCGGTATGTTGGTTCAGCCCCAGCATTTT. Its protein is CASSSLQVGMLVQPQHF.

The chain employs TRBV27 and TRBJ2-1; TRBD2 aligns across 15 bases. Germline loops: CDR1 MNHEY, CDR2 SMNVEV (reference sequence). V shed 2 bases and J 10 bases; nucleotides not matched to a gene: 9. This CDR3 spans 17 amino acids. CDR3 sequence: CASSLAGGLAGGPEQFF. The CDR3 bases are TGTGCCAGCAGTTTAGCAGGAGGACTAGCGGGAGGGCCCGAGCAGTTCTTC.

The chain employs TRBV19 and TRBJ2-4; 10 nucleotides match TRBD2. The CDR3 has 13 amino acids. V was pared by 5 bases and J by 6 bases, with 1 base of the junction left unmatched. Per the germline V gene, CDR1 is LNHDA and CDR2 is SQIVND (reference sequence). The CDR3 DNA sequence: TGTGCCAGTAGTCAGCGGGAGGGAAACATTCAGTACTTC. This sequence encodes CASSQREGNIQYF. Using reference TRBV19 and TRBJ2-4 for the parts outside the CDR3, the full variable domain is DGGITQSPKYLFRKEGQNVTLSCEQNLNHDAMYWYRQDPGQGLRLIYYSQIVNDFQKGDIAEGYSVSREKKESFPLTVTSAQKNPTAFYLCASSQREGNIQYFGAGTRLSVL.

The rearrangement uses TRBV28 and TRBJ1-1; possibly TRBD1 for D (6 bases). Looked up from germline, CDR1 is MDHEN and CDR2 is SYDVKM. There are 15 residues in the CDR3. V was shortened by 5 bases and J by 4 bases, with 17 bases between the two germline ends. The CDR3 here is CASSVTGRMGTEAFF. DNA of the CDR3: TGTGCCAGCAGTGTAACAGGGAGAATGGGCACTGAAGCTTTCTTT. The whole variable domain, remainder taken from reference TRBV28 and TRBJ1-1, is DVKVTQSSRYLVKRTGEKVFLECVQDMDHENMFWYRQDPGLGLRLIYFSYDVKMKEKGDIPEGYSVSREKKERFSLILESASTNQTSMYLCASSVTGRMGTEAFFGQGTRLTVV.

This clone showed up just a few times. The V gene is TRBV27, the J gene TRBJ1-6; D may be TRBD1 (6 bases). Trimming cost V 4 bases and J 7 bases, with 11 bases left between them. Per germline, CDR1 MNHEY and CDR2 SMNVEV (reference sequence). This CDR3 contains 14 residues. Here the CDR3 DNA reads TGTGCCAGCAGTTACCAGGGGCAGAATTCACCCCTCCACTTT. Translating gives CASSYQGQNSPLHF.

The chain joins TRBV18 to TRBJ2-1; 10 bases are a match to TRBD1. The CDR3 spans 14 residues. Germline CDR1 reads KGHSH; CDR2 reads LQKENI. The junction had 2 bases not matched to a gene; V was cut back by 3 bases and J by 6 bases. This CDR3 is CASSPGQGINEQFF. The CDR3, as DNA: TGTGCCAGCTCACCGGGACAGGGGATCAATGAGCAGTTCTTC.

The V gene is TRBV27, the J gene TRBJ2-7, with 8 bases lining up with TRBD1. Trimming at V came to 5 bases and at J to 6 bases, leaving 15 bases not matched to a gene. This CDR3 comprises 16 residues. Germline V gene data show CDR1 as MNHEY and CDR2 as SMNVEV (reference sequence). In DNA, the CDR3 is TGTGCCAGCAGTATAAGACAGGGGATAATACCTGGCGAGCAGTACTTC. Amino acid sequence: CASSIRQGIIPGEQYF.

The chain is built from TRBV14 and TRBJ1-1, with unresolved D. Germline V CDR1 and CDR2: SGHDN, FVKESK. Between the trimmed V and J ends, which lost 0 bases and 4 bases, there was a span of 0 bases. The CDR3 is made up of 11 amino acids. The CDR3 DNA reads as TGTGCCAGCAGCCAAGACACTGAAGCTTTCTTT. It codes for CASSQDTEAFF.

This clone was detected many times. This chain joins TRBV7-2 and TRBJ2-7, with D unresolved. This CDR3 spans 15 amino acids. V shed 4 bases and J shed 3 bases, with 16 bases lying between them. The germline gives CDR1 SGHTA, CDR2 FQGNSA. As DNA, the CDR3 is TGTGCCAGCAGCTACCCTGAAGGGTACGTCTACGAGCAGTACTTC. As protein: CASSYPEGYVYEQYF.

This chain joins TRBV7-9 and TRBJ1-2; TRBD1 aligns across 7 bases. Trimming took 2 bases from V and 3 from J; bases not matched to a gene: 12. The germline V gene encodes CDR1 SEHNR and CDR2 FQNEAQ (reference sequence). The CDR3 has 17 residues. CDR3 sequence reads: CASSLIRRRDSYYGYTF. In nucleotides, the CDR3 is TGTGCCAGCAGCTTAATACGTCGAAGGGACAGCTACTATGGCTACACCTTC. Filled out from reference TRBV7-9 and TRBJ1-2, the complete variable domain reads DTGVSQNPRHKITKRGQNVTFRCDPISEHNRLYWYRQTLGQGPEFLTYFQNEAQLEKSRLLSDRFSAERPKGSFSTLEIQRTEQGDSAMYLCASSLIRRRDSYYGYTFGSGTRLTVV.